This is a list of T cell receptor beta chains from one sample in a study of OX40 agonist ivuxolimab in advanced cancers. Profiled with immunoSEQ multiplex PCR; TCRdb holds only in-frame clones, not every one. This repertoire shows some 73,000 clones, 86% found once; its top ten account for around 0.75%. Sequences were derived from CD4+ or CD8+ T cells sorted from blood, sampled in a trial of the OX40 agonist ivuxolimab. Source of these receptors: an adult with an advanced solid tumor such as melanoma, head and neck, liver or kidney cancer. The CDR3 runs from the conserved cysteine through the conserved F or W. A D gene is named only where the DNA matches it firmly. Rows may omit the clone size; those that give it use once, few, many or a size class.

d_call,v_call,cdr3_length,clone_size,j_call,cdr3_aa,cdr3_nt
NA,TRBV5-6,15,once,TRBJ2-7,CASSLSGGGHYEQYF,TGTGCCAGCAGCTTAAGTGGAGGGGGACACTACGAGCAGTACTTC
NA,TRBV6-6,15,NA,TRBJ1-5,CASSYSGGQGQPQHF,TGTGCCAGCAGTTACTCGGGGGGGCAGGGTCAGCCCCAGCATTTT
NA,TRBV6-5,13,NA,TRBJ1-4,CANNRPGREKLFF,TGTGCCAACAACCGGCCAGGGCGCGAAAAACTGTTTTTT
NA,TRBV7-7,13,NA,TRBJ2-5,CASSLGLQETQYF,TGTGCCAGCAGCTTAGGGCTTCAGGAGACCCAGTACTTC
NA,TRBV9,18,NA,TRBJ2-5,CASSVGGLAGQTGETQYF,TGTGCCAGCAGCGTAGGGGGGCTAGCGGGTCAGACAGGGGAGACCCAGTACTTC
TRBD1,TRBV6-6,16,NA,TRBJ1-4,CASKLPGTGANEKLFF,TGTGCCAGCAAGTTACCCGGGACAGGAGCGAATGAAAAACTGTTTTTT
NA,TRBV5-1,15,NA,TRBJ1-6,CASSLEGGANSPLHF,TGCGCCAGCAGCTTGGAGGGGGGAGCTAATTCACCCCTCCACTTT
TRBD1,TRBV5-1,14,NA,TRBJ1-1,CASSPQGANTEAFF,TGCGCCAGCAGCCCACAGGGGGCTAACACTGAAGCTTTCTTT
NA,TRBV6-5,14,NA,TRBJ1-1,CASSRDRPNTEAFF,TGTGCCAGCAGCCGAGACAGGCCGAACACTGAAGCTTTCTTT
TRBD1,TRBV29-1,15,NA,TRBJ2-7,CSVEFRGQNFYEQYF,TGCAGCGTTGAATTTAGGGGGCAGAACTTCTACGAGCAGTACTTC
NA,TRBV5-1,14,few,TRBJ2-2,CASSLALDTGELFF,TGCGCCAGCAGCTTGGCTCTCGACACCGGGGAGCTGTTTTTT
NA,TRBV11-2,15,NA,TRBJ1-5,CASSFWQVSNQPQHF,TGTGCCAGCAGCTTTTGGCAGGTTAGCAATCAGCCCCAGCATTTT
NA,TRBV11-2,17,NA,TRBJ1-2,CASRQGKGDGRNYGYTF,TGTGCCAGCAGACAGGGCAAGGGTGACGGCCGTAACTATGGCTACACCTTC
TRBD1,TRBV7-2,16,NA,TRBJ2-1,CASSPRGTGGYNEQFF,TGTGCCAGCAGCCCCCGCGGGACAGGGGGATACAATGAACAGTTCTTC
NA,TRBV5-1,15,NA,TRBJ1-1,CASSPQTATSTEAFF,TGCGCCAGCAGCCCCCAGACAGCCACGAGCACTGAAGCTTTCTTT
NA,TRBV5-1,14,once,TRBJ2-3,CASSLGDSTDTQYF,TGCGCCAGCAGCTTGGGGGACAGCACAGATACGCAGTATTTT
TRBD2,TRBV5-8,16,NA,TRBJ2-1,CASSSLTSGVYNEQFF,TGTGCCAGCAGCTCTCTGACTAGCGGGGTCTACAATGAGCAGTTCTTC
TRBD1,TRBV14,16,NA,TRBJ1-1,CASSQGLGTGGAEAFF,TGTGCCAGCAGCCAAGGCCTCGGGACAGGGGGCGCGGAAGCTTTCTTT
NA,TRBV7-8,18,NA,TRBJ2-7,CASSLGLDLGSEHYEQYF,TGTGCCAGCAGCTTAGGTCTGGATCTCGGGAGTGAACACTACGAGCAGTACTTC
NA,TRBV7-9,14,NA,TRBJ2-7,CASSRLGVGDEQYF,TGTGCCAGCAGCCGCCTGGGGGTGGGAGACGAGCAGTACTTC
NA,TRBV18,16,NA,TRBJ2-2,CASSPRRGQGTGELFF,TGTGCCAGCTCACCACGCCGGGGGCAAGGCACCGGGGAGCTGTTTTTT
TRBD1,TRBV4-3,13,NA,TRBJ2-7,CASSQSGGYEQYF,TGCGCCAGCAGCCAATCAGGGGGCTACGAGCAGTACTTC
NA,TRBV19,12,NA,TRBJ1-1,CASMDRNTEAFF,TGTGCCAGTATGGACAGGAACACTGAAGCTTTCTTT
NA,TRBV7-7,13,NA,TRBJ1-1,CASSFNGNTEAFF,TGTGCCAGCAGCTTCAACGGGAACACTGAAGCTTTCTTT
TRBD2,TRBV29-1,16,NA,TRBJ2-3,CSVELGLATDTDTQYF,TGCAGCGTTGAACTGGGACTAGCGACCGACACAGATACGCAGTATTTT
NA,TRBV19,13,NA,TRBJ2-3,CASSGGRADTQYF,TGTGCCAGTAGCGGGGGACGGGCAGATACGCAGTATTTT
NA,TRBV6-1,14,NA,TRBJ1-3,CASSERGSGNTIYF,TGTGCCAGCAGTGAAAGGGGGTCGGGAAACACCATATATTTT
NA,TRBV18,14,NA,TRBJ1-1,CASSLTDTRVEAFF,TGTGCCAGCTCACTGACAGATACTAGAGTTGAAGCTTTCTTT
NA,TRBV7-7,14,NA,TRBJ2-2,CASSSQGHTGELFF,TGTGCTAGCAGCTCACAGGGCCATACCGGGGAGCTGTTTTTT
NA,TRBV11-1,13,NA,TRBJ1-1,CASSSHGNTEAFF,TGTGCCAGCAGTTCACATGGGAACACTGAAGCTTTCTTT
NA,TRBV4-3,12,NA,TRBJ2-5,CASSQVGQTQYF,TGCGCCAGCAGCCAAGTAGGACAGACCCAGTACTTC
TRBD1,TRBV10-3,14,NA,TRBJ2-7,CAISGNGQGYEQYF,TGTGCCATCAGCGGAAATGGACAGGGATACGAGCAGTACTTC
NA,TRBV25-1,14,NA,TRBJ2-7,CASSEQGTAYEQYF,TGTGCCAGCAGTGAACAGGGGACCGCCTACGAGCAGTACTTC
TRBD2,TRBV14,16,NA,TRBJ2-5,CAGSQELAGPEETQYF,TGTGCCGGCAGCCAAGAACTAGCGGGACCTGAAGAGACCCAGTACTTC